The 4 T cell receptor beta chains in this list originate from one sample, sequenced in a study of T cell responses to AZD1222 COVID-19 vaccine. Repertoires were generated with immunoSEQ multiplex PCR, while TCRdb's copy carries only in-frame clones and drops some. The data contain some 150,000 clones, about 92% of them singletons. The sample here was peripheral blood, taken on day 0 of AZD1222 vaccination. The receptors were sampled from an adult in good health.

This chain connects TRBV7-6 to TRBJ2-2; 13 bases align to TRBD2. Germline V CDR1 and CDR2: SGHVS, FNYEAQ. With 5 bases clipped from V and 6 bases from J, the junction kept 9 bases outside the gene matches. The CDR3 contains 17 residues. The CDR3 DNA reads TGTGCCAGCAGCGTAGAACCGGGACTAGCGGGACCCGGGGAGCTGTTTTTT. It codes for CASSVEPGLAGPGELFF.

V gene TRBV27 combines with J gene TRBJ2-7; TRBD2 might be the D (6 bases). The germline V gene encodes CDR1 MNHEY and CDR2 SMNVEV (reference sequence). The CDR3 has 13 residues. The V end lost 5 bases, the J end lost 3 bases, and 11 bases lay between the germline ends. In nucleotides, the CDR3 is TGTGCCAGCAGTCCGGGGACTGGCTACGAGCAGTACTTC. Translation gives CASSPGTGYEQYF.

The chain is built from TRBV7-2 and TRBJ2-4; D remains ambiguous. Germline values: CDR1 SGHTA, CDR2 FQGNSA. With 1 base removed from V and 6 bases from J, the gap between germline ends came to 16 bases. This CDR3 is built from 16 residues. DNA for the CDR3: TGTGCCAGCAGCTTAGTAGGGTCCTCTCCGTTAAACATTCAGTACTTC. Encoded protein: CASSLVGSSPLNIQYF.

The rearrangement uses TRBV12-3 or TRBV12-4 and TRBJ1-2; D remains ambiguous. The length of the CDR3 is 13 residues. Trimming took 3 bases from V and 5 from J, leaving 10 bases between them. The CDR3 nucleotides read TGTGCCAGCAGTTTTGCCAGTGGTTATGGCTACACCTTC. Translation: CASSFASGYGYTF.